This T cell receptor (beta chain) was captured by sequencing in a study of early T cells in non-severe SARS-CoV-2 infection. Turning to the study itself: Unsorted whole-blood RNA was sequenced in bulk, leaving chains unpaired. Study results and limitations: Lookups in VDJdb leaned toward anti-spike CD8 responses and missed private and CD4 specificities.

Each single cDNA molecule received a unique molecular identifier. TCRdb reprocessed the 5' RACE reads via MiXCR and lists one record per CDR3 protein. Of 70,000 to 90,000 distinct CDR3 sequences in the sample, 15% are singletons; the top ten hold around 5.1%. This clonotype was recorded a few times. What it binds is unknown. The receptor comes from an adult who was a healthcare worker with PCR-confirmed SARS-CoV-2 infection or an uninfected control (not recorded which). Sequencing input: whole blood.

CDR3: CASSPSPYGTEAFF. CDR3 nucleotides: TGTGCCAGCAGTCCAAGTCCGTACGGCACTGAAGCTTTCTTT. The chain carries TRBV6-5 and TRBJ1-1, with D hard to call. Per germline, CDR1 MNHEY and CDR2 SVGAGI. The CDR3 runs to 14 residues. The V end lost 5 bases, the J end lost 4 bases, and 14 bases lay between the germline ends.